This T cell receptor beta chain was profiled in a study of blood T cell repertoires in COVID-19. Study background: Samples representing acute and convalescent COVID-19 were sourced from the United States, Italy and Spain.

Looked up from germline, CDR1 is MNHEY and CDR2 is SVGAGI. V gave up 2 bases and J gave up 6 bases, with 11 bases separating them. The CDR3 spans 15 residues. Seattle-derived patients entered the study during active infection and were followed longitudinally. Profiling relied on immunoSEQ multiplex PCR, and the TCRdb table lists in-frame clones only, not all of them. The data contain more than 250,000 clones, 88% of them singletons. This receptor was taken from a woman aged 25-40 years with COVID-19, enrolled during active disease. The rearrangement uses TRBV6-5 and TRBJ1-6, with D unresolved. Sequenced: peripheral blood. The CDR3, as DNA: TGTGCCAGCAGTTACGGCGGCAGAGTTAATTCACCCCTCCACTTT. Protein sequence: CASSYGGRVNSPLHF.